The rows below give T cell receptor beta chains drawn from one sample of a study of control samples from healthy donors and cancer patients. TCRdb's copy holds only in-frame clones and misses some; the assay was immunoSEQ multiplex PCR. The repertoire holds approximately 180,000 clones, with more than 85% as singletons. The sequencing input was blood. The receptors derive from a woman in her thirties or forties in good health. The CDR3 runs from the conserved cysteine through the conserved F or W. The D gene is left open where the match is weak. Clone size appears in some rows only: once, few, many, or a class for an expanded clone.

D	J	size	V	CDR3	DNA
-	TRBJ2-1	-	TRBV20-1	CSARGGYEQFF	TGCAGTGCTAGAGGGGGCTATGAGCAGTTCTTC
-	TRBJ2-1	-	TRBV27	CASSLSSGTAGDEQFF	TGTGCCAGCAGTTTATCGTCCGGGACGGCGGGCGATGAGCAGTTCTTC
TRBD2	TRBJ2-7	-	TRBV3-1/TRBV3-2	CASSQLTSGGYEQYF	TGTGCCAGCAGCCAATTGACTAGCGGGGGCTACGAGCAGTACTTC
TRBD2	TRBJ2-3	-	TRBV2	CASSLPGSGGQRTDTQYF	TGTGCCAGCAGTCTCCCCGGTTCGGGGGGGCAACGCACAGATACGCAGTATTTT
-	TRBJ1-5	-	TRBV3-1/TRBV3-2	CASSQGWDSNQPQHF	TGTGCCAGCAGCCAAGGGTGGGACAGCAATCAGCCCCAGCATTTT
-	TRBJ1-2	-	TRBV21-1	CASSGDRGPNYGYTF	TGTGCCAGCAGTGGGGACAGGGGGCCTAACTATGGCTACACCTTC
TRBD2	TRBJ2-7	-	TRBV5-1	CASSTPGTSGGKSYEQYF	TGCGCCAGCAGCACCCCCGGGACTAGCGGGGGAAAATCCTACGAGCAGTACTTC
-	TRBJ1-6	-	TRBV7-8	CASSPGTLLAYNSPLHF	TGTGCCAGCAGCCCCGGGACACTCCTCGCCTATAATTCACCCCTCCACTTT
-	TRBJ1-6	-	TRBV5-1	CASSLVNSYNSPLHF	TGCGCCAGCAGCTTGGTTAACAGTTATAATTCACCCCTCCACTTT
-	TRBJ1-2	-	TRBV6-4	CASSDGVTYGYTF	TGTGCCAGCAGTGACGGGGTAACTTATGGCTACACCTTC
-	TRBJ1-4	-	TRBV7-2	CASRPTGSDEKLFF	TGTGCCAGCAGACCCACAGGAAGCGATGAAAAACTGTTTTTT
-	TRBJ2-5	-	TRBV5-1	CASSVGVLETQYF	TGCGCCAGCAGCGTCGGGGTTTTAGAGACCCAGTACTTC
-	TRBJ1-5	-	TRBV6-5	CASATSQGKPQHF	TGTGCCAGCGCAACGAGTCAAGGGAAGCCCCAGCATTTT
TRBD2	TRBJ2-1	-	TRBV2	CASSESLAGNNEQFF	TGTGCCAGCAGTGAGTCGCTAGCGGGCAACAATGAGCAGTTCTTC
-	TRBJ2-1	once	TRBV4-1	CASSLGPVSNEQFF	TGCGCCAGCAGTCTGGGACCGGTTTCCAATGAGCAGTTCTTC
-	TRBJ1-2	-	TRBV5-4	CASSLGAALYGYTF	TGTGCCAGCAGCTTGGGTGCAGCCCTCTATGGCTACACCTTC
-	TRBJ1-1	-	TRBV5-1	CASSTGMMNTEAFF	TGCGCCAGCAGTACAGGGATGATGAACACTGAAGCTTTCTTT
-	TRBJ2-7	-	TRBV25-1	CASSVRTAPYEQYF	TGTGCCAGCAGTGTCCGGACAGCTCCTTACGAGCAGTACTTC
-	TRBJ1-1	-	TRBV7-9	CASNPLQNTEAFF	TGTGCCAGCAACCCCTTACAGAACACTGAAGCTTTCTTT
-	TRBJ2-7	-	TRBV7-6	CASSLARQGTYEQYF	TGTGCCAGCAGCTTAGCGCGGCAGGGGACCTACGAGCAGTACTTC
-	TRBJ2-7	-	TRBV5-1	CASSSRANSDEQYF	TGCGCCAGCAGCTCCCGGGCAAACTCAGACGAGCAGTACTTC
-	TRBJ1-6	-	TRBV6-5	CASSRGPSENSPLHF	TGTGCCAGCAGCCGCGGCCCCTCGGAGAATTCACCCCTCCACTTT
-	TRBJ1-2	once	TRBV29-1	CSAEEPSNYGYTF	TGCAGCGCCGAGGAGCCTTCTAACTATGGCTACACCTTC
-	TRBJ1-5	-	TRBV12-5	CASGWGTRSQPQHF	TGTGCTAGTGGTTGGGGAACTAGGTCTCAGCCCCAGCATTTT
TRBD1	TRBJ2-2	-	TRBV24-1	CATSDPRGQGDTGELFF	TGTGCCACCAGTGATCCCCGGGGACAGGGAGACACCGGGGAGCTGTTTTTT
-	TRBJ1-2	-	TRBV3-1/TRBV3-2	CASSQVPGGYTF	TGTGCCAGCAGCCAAGTTCCAGGGGGCTACACCTTC
TRBD2	TRBJ2-1	-	TRBV9	CASSPSGGAGNEQFF	TGTGCCAGCAGCCCTAGCGGGGGCGCAGGGAATGAGCAGTTCTTC
-	TRBJ1-5	-	TRBV4-1	CASSQDRTVYQPQHF	TGCGCCAGCAGCCAAGATAGGACGGTCTATCAGCCCCAGCATTTT
-	TRBJ2-5	-	TRBV29-1	CSVGEGIKTQYF	TGCAGCGTTGGTGAGGGTATAAAGACCCAGTACTTC
-	TRBJ1-5	once	TRBV12-3/TRBV12-4	CASSLGFRPQHF	TGTGCCAGCAGTTTGGGTTTCAGGCCCCAGCATTTT
-	TRBJ1-2	-	TRBV7-9	CASSLRSGNYGYTF	TGTGCCAGCAGCTTAAGGAGCGGTAACTATGGCTACACCTTC
TRBD1	TRBJ2-2	-	TRBV18	CASSPGTEASGELFF	TGTGCCAGCTCACCTGGGACAGAAGCTAGCGGGGAGCTGTTTTTT
-	TRBJ2-1	-	TRBV21-1	CASSKFLGGPEQFF	TGTGCCAGCAGCAAATTTCTGGGGGGGCCTGAGCAGTTCTTC
-	TRBJ2-2	-	TRBV14	CASSPLANTGELFF	TGTGCCAGCAGCCCGTTAGCGAACACCGGGGAGCTGTTTTTT
-	TRBJ2-2	-	TRBV20-1	CSASGGADTGELFF	TGCAGTGCTAGTGGCGGGGCGGACACCGGGGAGCTGTTTTTT
-	TRBJ1-1	-	TRBV19	CASSISLMDTEAFF	TGTGCCAGTAGTATCTCGTTAATGGACACTGAAGCTTTCTTT
TRBD1	TRBJ1-5	-	TRBV5-8	CASSLAQGALGPQHF	TGTGCCAGCAGCTTGGCACAGGGGGCTTTGGGTCCCCAGCATTTT